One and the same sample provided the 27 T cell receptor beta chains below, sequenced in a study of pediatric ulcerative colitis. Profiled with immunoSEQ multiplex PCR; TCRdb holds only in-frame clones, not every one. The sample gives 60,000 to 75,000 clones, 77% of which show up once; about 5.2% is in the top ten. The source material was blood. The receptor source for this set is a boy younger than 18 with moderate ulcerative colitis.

CDR3 nucleotide sequence: TGTGCCAGCAGCACGAGGGGAGGGGCCGGCATTCAGTACTTC. This translates into CASSTRGGAGIQYF. V is TRBV11-3 and J is TRBJ2-4, with 7 nucleotides matching TRBD2. Germline V gene sequence: CDR1 SGHNT, CDR2 YENEEA. The trim removed 5 bases at V and 9 bases at J, leaving 10 bases unmatched. This CDR3 region has 14 residues. The full variable domain, its missing parts supplied by reference TRBV11-3 and TRBJ2-4, is EAGVVQSPRYKIIEKKQPVAFWCNPISGHNTLYWYLQNLGQGPELLIRYENEEAVDDSQLPKDRFSAERLKGVDSTLKIQPAELGDSAVYLCASSTRGGAGIQYFGAGTRLSVL.

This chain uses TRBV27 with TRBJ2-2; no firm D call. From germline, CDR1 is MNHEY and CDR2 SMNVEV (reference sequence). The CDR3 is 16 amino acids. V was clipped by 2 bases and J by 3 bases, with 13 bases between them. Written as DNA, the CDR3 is TGTGCCAGCAGTTTAGTGTCCCGAGGCTACACCGGGGAGCTGTTTTTT. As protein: CASSLVSRGYTGELFF.

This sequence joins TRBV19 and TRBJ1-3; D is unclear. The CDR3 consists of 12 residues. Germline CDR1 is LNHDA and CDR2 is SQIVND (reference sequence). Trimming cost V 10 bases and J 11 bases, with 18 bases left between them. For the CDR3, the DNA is TGTGCCACAACGGGATATAGTTTCGCCATATATTTT. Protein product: CATTGYSFAIYF.

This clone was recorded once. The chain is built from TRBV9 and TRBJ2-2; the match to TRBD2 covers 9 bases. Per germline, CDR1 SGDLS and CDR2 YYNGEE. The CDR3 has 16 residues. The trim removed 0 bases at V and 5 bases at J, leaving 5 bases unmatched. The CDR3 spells CASSVGVAGETGELFF. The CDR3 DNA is TGTGCCAGCAGCGTAGGGGTAGCGGGAGAAACCGGGGAGCTGTTTTTT.

The CDR3 DNA is TGTGCCAGCAAAAGGAGGGGCACCGGGGAGCTGTTTTTT. Its protein product is CASKRRGTGELFF. V is TRBV25-1 and J is TRBJ2-2, with D tentatively TRBD2 (6 bases). Germline CDR1 MGHDK, CDR2 SYGVNS. This CDR3 is 13 amino acids long. V was shortened by 7 bases and J by 4 bases, with 10 bases between the two germline ends.

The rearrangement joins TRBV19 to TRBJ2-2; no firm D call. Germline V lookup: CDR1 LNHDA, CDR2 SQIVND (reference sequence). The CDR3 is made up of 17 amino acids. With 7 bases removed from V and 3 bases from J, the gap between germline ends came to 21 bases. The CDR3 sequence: CASTRTPRRGYTGELFF. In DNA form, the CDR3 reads TGTGCCAGTACCCGAACCCCCCGCAGAGGATACACCGGGGAGCTGTTTTTT.

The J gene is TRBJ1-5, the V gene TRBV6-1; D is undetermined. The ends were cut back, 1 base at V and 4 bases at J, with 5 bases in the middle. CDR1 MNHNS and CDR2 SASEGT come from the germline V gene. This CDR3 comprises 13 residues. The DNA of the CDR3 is TGTGCCAGCAGTGAAGGGGTTAATCAGCCCCAGCATTTT. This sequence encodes CASSEGVNQPQHF.

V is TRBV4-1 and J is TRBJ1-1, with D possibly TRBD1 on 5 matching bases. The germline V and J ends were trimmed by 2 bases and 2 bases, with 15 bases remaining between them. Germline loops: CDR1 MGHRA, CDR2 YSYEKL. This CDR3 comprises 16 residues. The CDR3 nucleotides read TGCGCCAGCAGCCAAATTTATAGGGGATCTAACACTGAAGCTTTCTTT. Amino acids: CASSQIYRGSNTEAFF.

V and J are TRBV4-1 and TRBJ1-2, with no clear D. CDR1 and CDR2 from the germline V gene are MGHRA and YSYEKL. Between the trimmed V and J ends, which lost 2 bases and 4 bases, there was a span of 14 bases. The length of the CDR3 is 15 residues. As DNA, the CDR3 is TGCGCCAGCAGCCAACCTTTTGGGCCGAGCTATGGCTACACCTTC. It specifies CASSQPFGPSYGYTF.

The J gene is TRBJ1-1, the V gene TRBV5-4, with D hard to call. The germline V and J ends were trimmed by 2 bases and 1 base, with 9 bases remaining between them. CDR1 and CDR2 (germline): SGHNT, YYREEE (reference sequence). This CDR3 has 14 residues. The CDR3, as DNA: TGTGCCAGCAGCTTCAGGAACCCGAACACTGAAGCTTTCTTT. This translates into CASSFRNPNTEAFF.

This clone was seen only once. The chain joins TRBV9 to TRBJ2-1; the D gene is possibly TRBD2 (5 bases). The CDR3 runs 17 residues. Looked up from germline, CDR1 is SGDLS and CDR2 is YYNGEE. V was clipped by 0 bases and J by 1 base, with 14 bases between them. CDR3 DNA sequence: TGTGCCAGCAGCGTAGCGCGGGTGGCGGGTTCCTACAATGAGCAGTTCTTC. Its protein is CASSVARVAGSYNEQFF.

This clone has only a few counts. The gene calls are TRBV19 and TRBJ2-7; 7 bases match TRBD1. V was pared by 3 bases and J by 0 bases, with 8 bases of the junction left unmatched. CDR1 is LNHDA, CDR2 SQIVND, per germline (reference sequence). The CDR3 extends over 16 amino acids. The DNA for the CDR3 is TGTGCCAGTAGTATGCTTGGGGCAGGGGGCTCCTACGAGCAGTACTTC. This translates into CASSMLGAGGSYEQYF.

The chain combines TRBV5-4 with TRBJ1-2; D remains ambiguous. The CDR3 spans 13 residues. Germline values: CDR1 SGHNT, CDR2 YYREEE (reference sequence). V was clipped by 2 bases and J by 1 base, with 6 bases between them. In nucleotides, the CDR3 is TGTGCCAGCAGCTTTTGGAATAACTATGGCTACACCTTC. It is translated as CASSFWNNYGYTF.

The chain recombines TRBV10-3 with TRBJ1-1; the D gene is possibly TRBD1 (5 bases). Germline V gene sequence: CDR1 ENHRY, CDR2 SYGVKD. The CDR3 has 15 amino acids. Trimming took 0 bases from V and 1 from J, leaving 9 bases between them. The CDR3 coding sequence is TGTGCCATCAGTGAGTCATACAGGACGAACACTGAAGCTTTCTTT. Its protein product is CAISESYRTNTEAFF.

Here the CDR3 DNA reads TGCGCCAGCAGCCGCCGACCGGGGTCTGAGCAGTACTTC. Protein: CASSRRPGSEQYF. This chain uses TRBV4-3 with TRBJ2-7; a weak D match, TRBD2 (5 bases). The ends were cut back, 4 bases at V and 7 bases at J, with 14 bases in the middle. Germline loops: CDR1 LGHNA, CDR2 YSLEER. CDR3 size: 13 residues.

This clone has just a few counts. The CDR3 DNA reads as TGTGCCAGCAGTTTAGACGGGGTACGAGGCTACACCTTC. Its protein is CASSLDGVRGYTF. The J gene is TRBJ1-2, the V gene TRBV27; no reliable D call. Germline V CDR1 and CDR2: MNHEY, SMNVEV (reference sequence). V was pared by 2 bases and J by 8 bases, with 12 bases between. This CDR3 is 13 amino acids long.

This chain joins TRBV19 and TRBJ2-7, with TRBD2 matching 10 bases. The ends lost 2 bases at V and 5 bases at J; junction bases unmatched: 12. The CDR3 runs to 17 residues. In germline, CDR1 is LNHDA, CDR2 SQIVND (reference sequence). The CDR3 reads CASSIKYPSSGSHEQYF. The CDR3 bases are TGTGCCAGTAGTATAAAGTACCCATCTAGCGGGAGTCACGAGCAGTACTTC.

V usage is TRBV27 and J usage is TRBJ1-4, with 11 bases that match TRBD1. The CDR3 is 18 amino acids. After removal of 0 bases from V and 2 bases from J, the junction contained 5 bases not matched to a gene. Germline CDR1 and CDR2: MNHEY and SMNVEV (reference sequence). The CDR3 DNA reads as TGTGCCAGCAGTTTATCTGGACAGGGGGCAGTCACTAATGAAAAACTGTTTTTT. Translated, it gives CASSLSGQGAVTNEKLFF.

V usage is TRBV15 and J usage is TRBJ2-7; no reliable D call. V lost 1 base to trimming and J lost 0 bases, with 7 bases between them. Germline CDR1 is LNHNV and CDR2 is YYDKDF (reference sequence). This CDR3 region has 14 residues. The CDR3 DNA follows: TGTGCCACCAGCAGAGCGTCAATCTCCTACGAGCAGTACTTC. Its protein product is CATSRASISYEQYF.

The CDR3, as DNA: TGTGCCAGCAGCCCCGGGACCAAAGAGGGTCGGTATGGCTACACCTTC. This sequence encodes CASSPGTKEGRYGYTF. This sequence joins TRBV2 and TRBJ1-2, with D possibly matching TRBD1 (5 bases). Looked up from germline, CDR1 is SNHLY and CDR2 is FYNNEI. The CDR3 length is 16 residues. V was clipped by 6 bases and J by 5 bases, with 22 bases between them.

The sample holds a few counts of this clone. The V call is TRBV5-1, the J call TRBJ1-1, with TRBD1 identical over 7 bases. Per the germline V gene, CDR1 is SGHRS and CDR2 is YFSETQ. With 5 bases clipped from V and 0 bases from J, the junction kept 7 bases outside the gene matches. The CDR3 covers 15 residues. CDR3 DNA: TGCGCCAGCAGACAGGGGACAGAACTGAACACTGAAGCTTTCTTT. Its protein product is CASRQGTELNTEAFF.

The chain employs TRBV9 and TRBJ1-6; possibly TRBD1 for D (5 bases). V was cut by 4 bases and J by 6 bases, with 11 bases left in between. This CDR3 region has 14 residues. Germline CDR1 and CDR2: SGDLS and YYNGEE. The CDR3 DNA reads TGTGCCAGCAGCAAAGAGGGGAGTAATTCACCCCTCCACTTT. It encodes CASSKEGSNSPLHF.

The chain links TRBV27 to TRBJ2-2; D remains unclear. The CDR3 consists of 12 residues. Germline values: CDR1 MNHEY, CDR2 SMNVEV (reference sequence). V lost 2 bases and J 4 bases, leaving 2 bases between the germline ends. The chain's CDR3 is CASSLITGELFF. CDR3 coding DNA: TGTGCCAGCAGTTTAATCACCGGGGAGCTGTTTTTT.

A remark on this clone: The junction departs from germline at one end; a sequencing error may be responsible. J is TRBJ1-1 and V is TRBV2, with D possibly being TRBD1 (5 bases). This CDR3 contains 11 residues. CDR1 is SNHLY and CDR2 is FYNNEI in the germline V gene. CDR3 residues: CASSEFLQERF. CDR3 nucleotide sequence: TGTGCCAGCAGTGAATTTCTACAGGAGAGGTTT.

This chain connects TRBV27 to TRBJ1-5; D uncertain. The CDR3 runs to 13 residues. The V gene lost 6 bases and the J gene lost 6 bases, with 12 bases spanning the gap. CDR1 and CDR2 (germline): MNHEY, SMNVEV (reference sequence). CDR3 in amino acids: CASSPLAGQPQHF. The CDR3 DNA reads TGTGCCAGCAGCCCTCTCGCGGGTCAGCCCCAGCATTTT.

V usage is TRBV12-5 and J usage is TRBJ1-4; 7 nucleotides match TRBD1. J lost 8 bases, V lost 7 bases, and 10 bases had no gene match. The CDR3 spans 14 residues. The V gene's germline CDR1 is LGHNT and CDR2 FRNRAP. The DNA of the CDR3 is TGTGCTAGTGCCGTCGACAGGGTGACAGAAAAACTGTTTTTT. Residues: CASAVDRVTEKLFF.

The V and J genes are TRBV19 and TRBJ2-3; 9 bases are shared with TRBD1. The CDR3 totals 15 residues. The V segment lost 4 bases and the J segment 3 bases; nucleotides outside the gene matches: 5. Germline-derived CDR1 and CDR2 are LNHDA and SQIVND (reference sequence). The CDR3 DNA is TGTGCCAGTAGTAATACGGGACAGGGAACAGATACGCAGTATTTT. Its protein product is CASSNTGQGTDTQYF.